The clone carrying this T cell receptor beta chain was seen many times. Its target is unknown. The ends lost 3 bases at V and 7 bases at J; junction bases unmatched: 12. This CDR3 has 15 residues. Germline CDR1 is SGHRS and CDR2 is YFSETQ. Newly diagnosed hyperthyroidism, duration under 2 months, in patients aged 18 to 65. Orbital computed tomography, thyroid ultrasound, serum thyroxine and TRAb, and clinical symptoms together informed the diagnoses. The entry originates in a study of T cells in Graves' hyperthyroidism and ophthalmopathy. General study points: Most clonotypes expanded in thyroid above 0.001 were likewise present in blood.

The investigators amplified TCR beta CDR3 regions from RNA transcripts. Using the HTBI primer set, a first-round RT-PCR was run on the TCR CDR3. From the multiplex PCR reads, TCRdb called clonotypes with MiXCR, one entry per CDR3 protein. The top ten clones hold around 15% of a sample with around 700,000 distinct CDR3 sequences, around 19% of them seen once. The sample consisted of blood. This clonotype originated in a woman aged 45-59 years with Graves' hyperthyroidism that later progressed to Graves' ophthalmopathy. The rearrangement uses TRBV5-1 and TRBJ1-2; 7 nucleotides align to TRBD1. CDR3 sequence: CASSWGTDAGVGYTF. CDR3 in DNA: TGCGCCAGCAGCTGGGGGACAGACGCAGGAGTTGGCTACACCTTC.